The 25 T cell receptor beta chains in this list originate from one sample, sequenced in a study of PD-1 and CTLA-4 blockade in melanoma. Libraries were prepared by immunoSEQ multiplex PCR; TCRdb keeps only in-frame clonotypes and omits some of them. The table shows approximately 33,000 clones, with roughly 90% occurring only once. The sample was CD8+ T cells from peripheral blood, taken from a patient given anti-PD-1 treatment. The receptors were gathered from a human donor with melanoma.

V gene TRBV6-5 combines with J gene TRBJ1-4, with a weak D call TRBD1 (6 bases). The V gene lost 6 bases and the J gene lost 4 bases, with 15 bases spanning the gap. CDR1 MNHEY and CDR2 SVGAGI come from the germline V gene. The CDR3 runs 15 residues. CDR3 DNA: TGTGCCAGCAGCCCACAAAAAGGGGGTAATGAAAAACTGTTTTTT. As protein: CASSPQKGGNEKLFF.

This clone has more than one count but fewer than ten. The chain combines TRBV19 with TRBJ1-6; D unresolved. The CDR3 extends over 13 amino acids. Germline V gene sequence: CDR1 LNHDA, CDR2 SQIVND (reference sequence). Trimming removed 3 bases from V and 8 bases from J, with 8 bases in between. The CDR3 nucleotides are TGTGCCAGTAGTATCTTGACGGATTCACCCCTCCACTTT. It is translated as CASSILTDSPLHF.

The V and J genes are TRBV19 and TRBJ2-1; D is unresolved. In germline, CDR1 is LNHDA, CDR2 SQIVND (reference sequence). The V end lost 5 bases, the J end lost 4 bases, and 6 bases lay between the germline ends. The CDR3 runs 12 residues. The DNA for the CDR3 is TGTGCCAGTAGTGACGTTTACAATGAGCAGTTCTTC. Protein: CASSDVYNEQFF.

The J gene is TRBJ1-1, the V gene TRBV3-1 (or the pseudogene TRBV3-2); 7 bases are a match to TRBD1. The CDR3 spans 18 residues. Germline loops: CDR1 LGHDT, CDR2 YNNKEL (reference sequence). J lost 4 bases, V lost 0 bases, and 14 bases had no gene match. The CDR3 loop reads CASSQEGWGRQGVTEAFF. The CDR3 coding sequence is TGTGCCAGCAGCCAAGAAGGCTGGGGGCGGCAGGGGGTCACTGAAGCTTTCTTT.

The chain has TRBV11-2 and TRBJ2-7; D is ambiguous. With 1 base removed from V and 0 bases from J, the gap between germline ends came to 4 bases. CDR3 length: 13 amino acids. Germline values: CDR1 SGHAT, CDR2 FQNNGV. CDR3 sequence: CASSLVLSYEQYF. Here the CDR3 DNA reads TGTGCCAGCAGCTTAGTGCTCTCCTACGAGCAGTACTTC.

The CDR3 protein is CASSGLAGSYEQYF. In DNA, the CDR3 is TGTGCCAGCAGTGGACTAGCGGGGTCCTACGAGCAGTACTTC. J is TRBJ2-7 and V is TRBV3-1 (or the pseudogene TRBV3-2); 12 bases agree with TRBD2. The germline V gene encodes CDR1 LGHDT and CDR2 YNNKEL (reference sequence). Germline trimming cut 6 bases from V and 1 base from J; bases unmatched to any gene: 1. This CDR3 has 14 residues.

The CDR3 DNA follows: TGTGCCAGCAGTGTAACAGGGGCCGAAAACTATGGCTACACCTTC. Protein sequence: CASSVTGAENYGYTF. The gene calls are TRBV28 and TRBJ1-2; TRBD1 matches at 7 bases. V was clipped by 5 bases and J by 2 bases; unmatched bases: 8. Per the germline V gene, CDR1 is MDHEN and CDR2 is SYDVKM. The CDR3 consists of 15 residues.

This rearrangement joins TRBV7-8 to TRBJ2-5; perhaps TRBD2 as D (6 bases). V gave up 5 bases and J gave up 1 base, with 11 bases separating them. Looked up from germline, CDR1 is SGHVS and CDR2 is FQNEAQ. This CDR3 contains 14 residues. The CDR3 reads CASSRLGAQETQYF. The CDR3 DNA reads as TGTGCCAGCAGCCGACTAGGGGCCCAAGAGACCCAGTACTTC.

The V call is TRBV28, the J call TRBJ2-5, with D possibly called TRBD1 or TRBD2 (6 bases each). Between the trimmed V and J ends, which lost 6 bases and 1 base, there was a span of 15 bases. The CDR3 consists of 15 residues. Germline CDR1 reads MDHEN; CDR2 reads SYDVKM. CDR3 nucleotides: TGTGCCAGCAGCCCTAGGGGGGAGGTCCAAGAGACCCAGTACTTC. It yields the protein CASSPRGEVQETQYF. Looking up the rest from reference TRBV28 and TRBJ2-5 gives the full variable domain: DVKVTQSSRYLVKRTGEKVFLECVQDMDHENMFWYRQDPGLGLRLIYFSYDVKMKEKGDIPEGYSVSREKKERFSLILESASTNQTSMYLCASSPRGEVQETQYFGPGTRLLVL.

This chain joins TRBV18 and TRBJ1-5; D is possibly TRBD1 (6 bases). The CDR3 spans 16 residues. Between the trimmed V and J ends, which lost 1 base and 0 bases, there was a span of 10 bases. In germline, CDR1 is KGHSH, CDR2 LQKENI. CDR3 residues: CASSPQGGDSNQPQHF. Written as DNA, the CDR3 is TGTGCCAGCTCACCACAGGGGGGTGATAGCAATCAGCCCCAGCATTTT.

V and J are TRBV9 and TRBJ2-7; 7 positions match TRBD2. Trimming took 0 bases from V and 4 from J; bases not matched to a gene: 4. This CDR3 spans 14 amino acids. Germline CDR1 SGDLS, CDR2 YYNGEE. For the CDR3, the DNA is TGTGCCAGCAGCGTAGGAACTAGCGTTTACGAGCAGTACTTC. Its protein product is CASSVGTSVYEQYF.

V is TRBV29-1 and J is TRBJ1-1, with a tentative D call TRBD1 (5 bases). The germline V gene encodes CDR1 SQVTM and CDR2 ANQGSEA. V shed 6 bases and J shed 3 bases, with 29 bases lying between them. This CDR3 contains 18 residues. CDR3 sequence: CSVPTVAGFDSVYTEAFF. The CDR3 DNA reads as TGCAGCGTCCCCACGGTGGCAGGGTTCGATTCGGTGTACACTGAAGCTTTCTTT.

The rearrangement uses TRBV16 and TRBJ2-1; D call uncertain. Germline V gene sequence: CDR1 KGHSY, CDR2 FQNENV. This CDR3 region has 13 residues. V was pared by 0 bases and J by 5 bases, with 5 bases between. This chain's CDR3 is CASSQSHDNEQFF. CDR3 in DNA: TGTGCCAGCAGCCAATCCCACGACAATGAGCAGTTCTTC.

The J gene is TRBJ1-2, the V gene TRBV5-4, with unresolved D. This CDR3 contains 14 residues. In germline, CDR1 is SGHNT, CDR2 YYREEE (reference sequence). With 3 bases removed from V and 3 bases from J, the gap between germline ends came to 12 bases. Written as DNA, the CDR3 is TGTGCCAGCAGCTATTATGGAGGCGACTATGGCTACACCTTC. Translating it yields CASSYYGGDYGYTF.

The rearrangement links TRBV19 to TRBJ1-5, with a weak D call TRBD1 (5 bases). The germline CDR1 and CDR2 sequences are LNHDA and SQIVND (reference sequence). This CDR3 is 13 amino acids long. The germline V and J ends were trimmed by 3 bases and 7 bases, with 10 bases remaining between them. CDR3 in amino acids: CASSMGVGQPQHF. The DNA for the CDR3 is TGTGCCAGTAGTATGGGGGTTGGCCAGCCCCAGCATTTT.

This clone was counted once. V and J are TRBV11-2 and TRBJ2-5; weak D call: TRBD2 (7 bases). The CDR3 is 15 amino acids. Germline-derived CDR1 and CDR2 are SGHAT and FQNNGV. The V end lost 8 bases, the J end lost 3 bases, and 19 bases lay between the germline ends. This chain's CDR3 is CASGSDWGGEETQYF. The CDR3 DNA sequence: TGTGCCAGCGGATCCGATTGGGGGGGCGAAGAGACCCAGTACTTC.

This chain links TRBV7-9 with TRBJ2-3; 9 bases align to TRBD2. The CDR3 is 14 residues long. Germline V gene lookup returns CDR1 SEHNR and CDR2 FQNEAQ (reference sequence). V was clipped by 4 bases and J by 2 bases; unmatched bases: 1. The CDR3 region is CASSWTSATDTQYF. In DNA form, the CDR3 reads TGTGCCAGCAGCTGGACTAGCGCCACAGATACGCAGTATTTT.

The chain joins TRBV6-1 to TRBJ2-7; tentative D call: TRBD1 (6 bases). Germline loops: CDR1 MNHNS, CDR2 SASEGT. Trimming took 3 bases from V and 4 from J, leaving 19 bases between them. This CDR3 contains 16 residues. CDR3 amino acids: CASSDYEGDGPYEQYF. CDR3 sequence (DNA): TGTGCCAGCAGTGATTACGAGGGGGACGGTCCTTACGAGCAGTACTTC.

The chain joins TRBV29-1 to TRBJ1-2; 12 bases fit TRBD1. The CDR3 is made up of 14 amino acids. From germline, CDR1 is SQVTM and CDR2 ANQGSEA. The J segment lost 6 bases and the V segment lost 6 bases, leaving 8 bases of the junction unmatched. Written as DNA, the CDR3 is TGCAGCGTGGATGGGACAGGGGGCGGCGATGGCTACACCTTC. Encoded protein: CSVDGTGGGDGYTF.

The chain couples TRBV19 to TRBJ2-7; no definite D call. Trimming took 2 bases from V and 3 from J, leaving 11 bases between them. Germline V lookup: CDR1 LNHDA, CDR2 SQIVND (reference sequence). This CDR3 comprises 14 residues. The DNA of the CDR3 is TGTGCCAGTAGTATAACCCCCGAGCACTACGAGCAGTACTTC. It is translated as CASSITPEHYEQYF.

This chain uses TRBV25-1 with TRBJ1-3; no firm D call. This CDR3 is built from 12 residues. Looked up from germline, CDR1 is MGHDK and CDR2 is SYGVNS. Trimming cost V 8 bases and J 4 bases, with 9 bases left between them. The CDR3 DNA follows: TGTGCCAGCGCAGAAAGCGGAAACACCATATATTTT. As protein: CASAESGNTIYF.

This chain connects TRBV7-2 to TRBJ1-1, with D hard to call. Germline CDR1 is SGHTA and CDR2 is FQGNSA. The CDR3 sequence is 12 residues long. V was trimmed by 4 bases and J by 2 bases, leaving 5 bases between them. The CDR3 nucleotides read TGTGCCAGCAGCTACATCAACACTGAAGCTTTCTTT. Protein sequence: CASSYINTEAFF.

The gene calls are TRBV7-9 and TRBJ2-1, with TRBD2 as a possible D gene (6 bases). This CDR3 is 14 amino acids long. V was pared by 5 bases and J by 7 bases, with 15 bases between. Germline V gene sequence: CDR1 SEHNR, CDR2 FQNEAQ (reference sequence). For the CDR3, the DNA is TGTGCCAGCAGCCCACGGACTACCTTTAATGAGCAGTTCTTC. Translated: CASSPRTTFNEQFF.

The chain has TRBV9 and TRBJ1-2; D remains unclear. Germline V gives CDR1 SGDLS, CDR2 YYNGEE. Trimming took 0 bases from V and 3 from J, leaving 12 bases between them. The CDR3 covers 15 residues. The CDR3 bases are TGTGCCAGCAGCGTAGGGAATCCCCTAGACTATGGCTACACCTTC. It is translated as CASSVGNPLDYGYTF.

CDR3 nucleotides: TGTGCCAGCAGCTGGGAGGGACTAGCTATCTCCTACGAGCAGTACTTC. Translation gives CASSWEGLAISYEQYF. The J gene is TRBJ2-7, the V gene TRBV7-8, with TRBD2 matching 9 bases. Losses at the gene ends were 4 bases for V and 0 bases for J; bases not matched to a gene: 7. The CDR3 runs to 16 residues. In germline, CDR1 is SGHVS, CDR2 FQNEAQ.